Only a few counts were recorded for the clone carrying this TCR beta chain. As yet, its antigen is unknown. From blood, about 250-500 ng of genomic DNA served as TRB template. These data belong to a study of T and B cells in COVID-19 patients. Study-wide context: COVID-19 patients gave peripheral blood either during active infection or after recovery. The recovered patients had mostly mild to moderate COVID-19 with outpatient management.

Study-wide results and limits: Patients with COVID-19 reportedly showed strongly skewed T cell receptor beta variable and joining gene usage. Early severe-case samples and blood from mildly ill patients during symptoms were in short supply.

TRB rearrangements were amplified by multiplex PCR with BIOMED2 TRB-A/B primers. One entry per CDR3 protein results from TCRdb running MiXCR on the multiplex PCR reads. The sample lists around 6,700 distinct CDR3 sequences, about 25% occurring once. The sequence was collected from a human donor with active COVID-19. Sequencing was carried out using blood.

The CDR3 is CAWSVHGQGYQPQHF. Here the CDR3 DNA reads TGTGCCTGGAGTGTACATGGACAGGGGTATCAGCCCCAGCATTTT. The J gene is TRBJ1-5, the V gene TRBV30; 9 positions agree with TRBD1. The CDR3 spans 15 residues. CDR1 is GTSNPN and CDR2 is SVGIG in the germline V gene (reference sequence). J lost 5 bases, V lost 0 bases, and 5 bases had no gene match.